This T cell receptor (beta chain) was documented in a study of T cell repertoires in cytomegalovirus infection. The overall study: Shared public TCR beta signatures pointed to both CMV infection and a matching HLA type. Overall study findings and caveats: Public TCR beta family frequency separated CMV-and-HLA carriers, including in an independent cohort.

TCRdb itself ran the reads through MiXCR, one entry per CDR3 protein. The sample shows approximately 500,000 distinct CDR3 sequences, approximately 17% of them seen only once. CDR1 and CDR2 from the germline V gene are LNHDA and SQIVND (reference sequence). The CDR3 runs 12 residues. The ends were cut back, 3 bases at V and 8 bases at J, with 8 bases in the middle. This clonotype has a count of ten or more. The antigen is undetermined. Sequenced input: CD8+ T cells from PBMCs. The V call is TRBV19, the J call TRBJ2-1; possibly TRBD2 for D (6 bases). The receptor was derived from a human donor in good health (CMV status not recorded). Some clones in this sample may be carry-over from other donors' samples. CDR3 in amino acids: CASSIWGDEQFF. CDR3 DNA: TGTGCCAGTAGTATTTGGGGGGATGAGCAGTTCTTC.